A selection of T cell receptor beta chains follows, all from one sample in a study of blood T cell repertoires in COVID-19. Libraries were prepared by immunoSEQ multiplex PCR; TCRdb keeps only in-frame clonotypes and omits some of them. The sample carries under 300,000 clones, 80% to 90% recorded once. The sample comprised peripheral blood. The receptors here all came from a man aged 40-49 years who had recovered from COVID-19. Each CDR3 is given with its conserved first and last residue. Fields, in order: D gene, V gene, clone size, J gene, CDR3 protein, CDR3 DNA. D genes are given only for firm matches. Only part of the rows carry a size: once, few, many, or a class if the clone is expanded.

TRBD2	TRBV20-1	once	TRBJ2-7	CSASTPGGSYEQYF	TGCAGTGCTAGTACGCCGGGAGGAAGCTACGAGCAGTACTTC
TRBD1	TRBV24-1	-	TRBJ2-1	CATSDRTGGEQFF	TGTGCCACCAGTGATCGTACAGGGGGTGAGCAGTTCTTC
TRBD1	TRBV5-5	-	TRBJ2-2	CASSGTGTGSSGELFF	TGTGCCAGCAGCGGAACCGGGACAGGGTCTTCCGGGGAGCTGTTTTTT
-	TRBV12-3/TRBV12-4	-	TRBJ1-2	CASSPFNYGYTF	TGTGCCAGCAGTCCGTTTAACTATGGCTACACCTTC
TRBD1	TRBV5-4	-	TRBJ2-2	CASSLVTGQGNTGELFF	TGTGCCAGCAGCTTGGTAACGGGACAGGGCAACACCGGGGAGCTGTTTTTT
TRBD1	TRBV14	-	TRBJ2-5	CASSPGWTGGGETQYF	TGTGCCAGCAGCCCTGGTTGGACAGGGGGAGGTGAGACCCAGTACTTC
TRBD1	TRBV12-5	once	TRBJ1-3	CASGPGQDSGNTIYF	TGTGCTAGTGGTCCGGGACAGGACTCTGGAAACACCATATATTTT
TRBD1	TRBV7-9	few	TRBJ2-1	CASSLETGWTEQFF	TGTGCCAGCAGCTTAGAGACAGGGTGGACTGAGCAGTTCTTC
-	TRBV3-1/TRBV3-2	once	TRBJ2-1	CASRPQPGKGSGSYNEQFF	TGTGCCAGCAGGCCCCAGCCCGGCAAGGGAAGCGGGTCCTACAATGAGCAGTTCTTC
-	TRBV11-3	-	TRBJ2-1	CASSLDDSSYNEQFF	TGTGCCAGCAGCTTAGACGATAGCTCCTACAATGAGCAGTTCTTC
TRBD1	TRBV7-9	once	TRBJ1-3	CASSSSTGSGNTIYF	TGTGCCAGCAGCTCCTCGACAGGGTCAGGAAACACCATATATTTT
TRBD1	TRBV5-1	-	TRBJ1-1	CASSLTQGVNTEAFF	TGCGCCAGCAGCTTGACACAGGGGGTGAACACTGAAGCTTTCTTT
TRBD2	TRBV13	few	TRBJ2-3	CASSPGLAGDTQYF	TGTGCCAGCAGCCCCGGACTAGCCGGGGATACGCAGTATTTT
-	TRBV6-2/TRBV6-3	-	TRBJ1-2	CASSFLQGSYGYTF	TGTGCCAGCAGTTTTTTACAGGGCAGCTATGGCTACACCTTC
-	TRBV6-6	-	TRBJ1-2	CASSSSPDSMSGYTF	TGTGCCAGCAGTTCATCACCGGACAGTATGTCGGGCTACACCTTC
TRBD2	TRBV7-9	-	TRBJ2-2	CASSLAPLAGAGELFF	TGTGCCAGCAGCTTAGCGCCCTTAGCGGGAGCGGGGGAGCTGTTTTTT